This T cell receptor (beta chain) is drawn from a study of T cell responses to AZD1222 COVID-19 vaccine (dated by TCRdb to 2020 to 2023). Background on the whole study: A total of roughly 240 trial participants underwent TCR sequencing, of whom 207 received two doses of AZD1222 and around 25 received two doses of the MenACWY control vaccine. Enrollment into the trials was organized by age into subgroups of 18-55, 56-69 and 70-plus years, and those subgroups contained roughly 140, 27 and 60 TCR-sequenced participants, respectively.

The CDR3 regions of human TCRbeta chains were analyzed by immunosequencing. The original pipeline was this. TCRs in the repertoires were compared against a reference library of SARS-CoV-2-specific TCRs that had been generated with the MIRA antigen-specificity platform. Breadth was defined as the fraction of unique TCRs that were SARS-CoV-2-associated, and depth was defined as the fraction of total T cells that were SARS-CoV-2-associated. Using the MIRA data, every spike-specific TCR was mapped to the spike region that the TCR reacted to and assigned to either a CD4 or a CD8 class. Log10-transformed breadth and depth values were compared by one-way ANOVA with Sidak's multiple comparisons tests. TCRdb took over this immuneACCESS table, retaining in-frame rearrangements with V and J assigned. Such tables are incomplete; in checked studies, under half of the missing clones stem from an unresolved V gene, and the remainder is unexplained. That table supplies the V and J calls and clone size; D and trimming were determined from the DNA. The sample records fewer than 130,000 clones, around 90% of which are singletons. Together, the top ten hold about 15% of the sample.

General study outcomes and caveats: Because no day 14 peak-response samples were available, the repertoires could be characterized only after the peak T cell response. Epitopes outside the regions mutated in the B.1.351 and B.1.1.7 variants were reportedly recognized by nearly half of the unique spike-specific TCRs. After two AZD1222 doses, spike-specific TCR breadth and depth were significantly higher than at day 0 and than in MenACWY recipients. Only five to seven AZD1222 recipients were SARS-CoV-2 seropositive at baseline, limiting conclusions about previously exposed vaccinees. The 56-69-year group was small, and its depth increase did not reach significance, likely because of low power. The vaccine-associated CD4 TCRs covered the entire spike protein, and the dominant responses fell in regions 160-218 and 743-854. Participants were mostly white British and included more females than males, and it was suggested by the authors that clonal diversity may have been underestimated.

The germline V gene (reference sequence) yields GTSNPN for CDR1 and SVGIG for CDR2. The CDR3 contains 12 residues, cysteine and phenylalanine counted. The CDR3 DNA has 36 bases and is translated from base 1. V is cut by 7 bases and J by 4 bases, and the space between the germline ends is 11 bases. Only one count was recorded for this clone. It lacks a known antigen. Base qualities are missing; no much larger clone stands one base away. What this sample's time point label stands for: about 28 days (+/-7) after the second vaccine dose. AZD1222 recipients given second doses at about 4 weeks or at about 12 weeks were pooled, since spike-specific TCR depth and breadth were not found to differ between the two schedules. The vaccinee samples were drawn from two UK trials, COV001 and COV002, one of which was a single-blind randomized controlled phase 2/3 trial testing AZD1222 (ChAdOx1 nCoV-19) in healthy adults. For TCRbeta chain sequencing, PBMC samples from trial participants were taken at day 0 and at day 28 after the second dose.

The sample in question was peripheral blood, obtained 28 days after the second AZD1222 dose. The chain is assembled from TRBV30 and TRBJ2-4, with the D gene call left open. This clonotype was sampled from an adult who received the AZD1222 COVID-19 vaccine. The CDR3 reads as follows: CASDGGKNIQYF. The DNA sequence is TGTGCCTCAGACGGCGGTAAAAACATTCAGTACTTC.